One sample yielded the 12 T cell receptor beta chains listed below, sequenced in a study of metastatic and nonmetastatic thyroid tumors. No patient received treatment before thyroid surgery. TCRdb reassembled clones from the PCR reads with MiXCR. The table records 43,000 or so clones, about 4% of them present only once. The sample was blood. These receptors all stem from a female donor with papillary thyroid cancer or a benign thyroid nodule (not recorded which). Some clones in this sample may be carry-over from other donors' samples.

This clone was recorded many times. The chain carries TRBV27 and TRBJ2-1; D may be TRBD1 or TRBD2 (5 bases each). Trimming took 4 bases from V and 2 from J, leaving 9 bases between them. The CDR3 is made up of 14 amino acids. Germline V gene lookup returns CDR1 MNHEY and CDR2 SMNVEV (reference sequence). The DNA for the CDR3 is TGTGCCAGCAGTTACGAGGGACCCTACAATGAGCAGTTCTTC. Translation: CASSYEGPYNEQFF.

This clone came up a few times. This clone may be a read error of a much larger clone one base away. Different DNA sequences within this sample yield the same CDR3. The chain links TRBV13 to TRBJ2-2; possible D gene TRBD2, 5 bases. The CDR3 is made up of 13 amino acids. Per the germline V gene, CDR1 is PRHDT and CDR2 is FYEKMQ (reference sequence). The DNA for the CDR3 is TGTGCCAGCAGCCCCAGTCCGACCGGGGAGCTGCTTTTT. This codes for CASSPSPTGELLF.

This clone was picked up a small number of times. V and J are TRBV6-1 and TRBJ1-5, with TRBD1 as a possible D gene (5 bases). CDR3 size: 14 residues. Trimming removed 7 bases from V and 6 bases from J, with 16 bases in between. Germline CDR1 reads MNHNS; CDR2 reads SASEGT. As DNA, the CDR3 is TGTGCCAGCACCGACTGGGGGGGTAGTCAGCCCCAGCATTTT. As protein: CASTDWGGSQPQHF.

The CDR3: CRVRTSVDTGELFF. CDR3 DNA: TGCAGAGTGAGGACTAGCGTGGACACCGGGGAGCTGTTTTTT. The chain links TRBV20-1 to TRBJ2-2; 9 bases match TRBD2. The CDR3 runs to 14 residues. Germline assignment: CDR1 DFQATT and CDR2 SNEGSKA (reference sequence).

In this sample, this clone turned up a few times. V is TRBV7-8 and J is TRBJ2-3, with 7 bases lining up with TRBD2. The CDR3 covers 19 residues. V trimming: 5 bases; J trimming: 4 bases; junction bases outside the gene matches: 21. CDR1 and CDR2 from the germline V gene are SGHVS and FQNEAQ. The CDR3 is CASSVNLARYAGVPDTQYF. The CDR3 bases are TGTGCCAGCAGCGTTAATTTAGCTCGGTATGCGGGAGTACCAGATACGCAGTATTTT.

This clone is labeled as medium-sized. V and J are TRBV12-3 or TRBV12-4 and TRBJ2-2; either TRBD1 or TRBD2 may fit D (5 bases each). V dropped 3 bases and J dropped 4 bases, with 9 bases sitting between them. The CDR3 is 14 residues long. The CDR3 sequence is CASSFAGATGELFF. DNA of the CDR3: TGTGCCAGCAGTTTCGCCGGGGCCACCGGGGAGCTGTTTTTT.

The chain couples TRBV20-1 to TRBJ2-1; the D gene is possibly TRBD2 (5 bases). Trimming cost V 1 base and J 5 bases, with 12 bases left between them. Germline V gives CDR1 DFQATT, CDR2 SNEGSKA (reference sequence). This CDR3 has 14 residues. CDR3 region: CSARARTRHNEQFF. The CDR3 DNA reads as TGCAGTGCTAGAGCGAGGACTCGCCACAATGAGCAGTTCTTC.

This clone has a single count. The germline gene is not matched at one end of the junction; a read error may be the cause. The rearrangement uses TRBV7-2 and TRBJ2-3; D unclear. The CDR3 covers 14 residues. The germline V gene has CDR1 SGHTA and CDR2 FQGNSA. The DNA for the CDR3 is TGTGTCAGCAGCTTGCTACGTGTTCGGGATACGCAGTATTTT. It yields the protein CVSSLLRVRDTQYF.

The V call is TRBV18, the J call TRBJ2-3; D is unresolved. Germline V gene sequence: CDR1 KGHSH, CDR2 LQKENI. This CDR3 has 16 residues. V dropped 3 bases and J dropped 1 base, with 14 bases sitting between them. CDR3 DNA sequence: TGTGCCAGCTCACCCTCAGGAGTCGTCGGCACAGATACGCAGTATTTT. Its protein is CASSPSGVVGTDTQYF. Combining the CDR3 with reference TRBV18 and TRBJ2-3 gives the whole variable domain NAGVMQNPRHLVRRRGQEARLRCSPMKGHSHVYWYRQLPEEGLKFMVYLQKENIIDESGMPKERFSAEFPKEGPSILRIQQVVRGDSAAYFCASSPSGVVGTDTQYFGPGTRLTVL.

There are many counts of this clone. This chain uses TRBV20-1 with TRBJ1-2, with no clear D. The CDR3 covers 14 residues. CDR1 and CDR2 (germline): DFQATT, SNEGSKA (reference sequence). V lost 5 bases to trimming and J lost 0 bases, with 13 bases between them. CDR3 DNA: TGCAGTGCTGCCAAGGGAGCGGCTAACTATGGCTACACCTTC. It is translated as CSAAKGAANYGYTF.

By share, this clone ranks as large. The chain links TRBV12-3 or TRBV12-4 to TRBJ2-7, with 11 bases lining up with TRBD2. V dropped 4 bases and J dropped 4; count of bases not matched to a gene: 6. This CDR3 region has 15 residues. The DNA of the CDR3 is TGTGCCAGCAGTTCCCTAGCGGGAGGCCATTACGAGCAGTACTTC. Amino acid sequence: CASSSLAGGHYEQYF.

The rearrangement uses TRBV28 and TRBJ1-2; the D gene is possibly TRBD1 (6 bases). The CDR3 has 14 amino acids. V lost 6 bases and J 4 bases, leaving 15 bases between the germline ends. In germline, CDR1 is MDHEN, CDR2 SYDVKM. This CDR3 is CASSKRGWGYGYTF. DNA of the CDR3: TGTGCCAGCAGCAAAAGGGGGTGGGGCTATGGCTACACCTTC.